A selection of T cell receptor beta chains follows, all from one sample in a study of T cells in Graves' hyperthyroidism and ophthalmopathy. Using its own MiXCR run on the multiplex PCR reads, TCRdb lists one record per CDR3 protein. The sample includes approximately 600,000 distinct CDR3 sequences, around 20% of them seen just once. The sample taken for sequencing was blood. Receptors were obtained from a man aged 30-40 years with Graves' ophthalmopathy. Both conserved end residues are part of each CDR3. The D gene is left open where the match is weak. Some rows have no size entry. The others give once, few or many, or a class for an expanded clone.

clone_size	d_call	j_call	v_call	cdr3_aa	cdr3_nt
many	-	TRBJ1-2	TRBV5-1	CASSLPEGGGYTF	TGCGCCAGCAGCTTGCCGGAGGGAGGAGGCTACACCTTC
few	-	TRBJ2-1	TRBV28	CASSLYYPPNEQFF	TGTGCCAGCAGTTTATATTACCCTCCCAATGAGCAGTTCTTC
-	TRBD1	TRBJ2-2	TRBV7-2	CASSLLQGASGELFF	TGTGCCAGCAGCCTCCTCCAGGGGGCAAGCGGGGAGCTGTTTTTT
many	-	TRBJ2-1	TRBV28	CASSHPSSDSQQYNEQFF	TGTGCCAGCAGTCATCCCTCGTCTGACAGCCAGCAGTACAATGAGCAGTTCTTC
many	-	TRBJ1-1	TRBV2	CASIYTGSDTEAFF	TGTGCCAGCATCTATACGGGGTCGGACACTGAAGCTTTCTTT
-	-	TRBJ2-2	TRBV6-1	CASSLFHTGELFF	TGTGCCAGCAGCCTCTTTCACACCGGGGAGCTGTTTTTT
-	-	TRBJ2-1	TRBV7-9	CASSLGLDPNEQFF	TGTGCCAGCAGCTTGGGGCTTGACCCAAATGAGCAGTTCTTC
many	-	TRBJ1-1	TRBV3-1	CANSRATGLLNTEAFF	TGTGCCAACAGCCGAGCCACGGGACTCCTTAACACTGAAGCTTTCTTT
-	TRBD1	TRBJ2-6	TRBV6-6	CASSYDSQGSGANVLTF	TGTGCCAGCAGTTACGATTCACAGGGGTCTGGGGCCAACGTCCTGACTTTC
-	TRBD1	TRBJ1-1	TRBV6-2/TRBV6-3	CASSSAGTGVNEAFF	TGTGCCAGCAGTTCCGCTGGGACAGGGGTGAATGAAGCTTTCTTT
many	-	TRBJ1-6	TRBV20-1	CSARGGRDSPLHF	TGCAGTGCTAGAGGAGGGAGAGATTCACCCCTCCACTTT
-	TRBD2	TRBJ2-3	TRBV3-1	CASSQRLAGDTQYF	TGTGCCAGCAGCCAAAGGCTAGCGGGAGATACGCAGTATTTT
few	-	TRBJ2-3	TRBV7-8	CASSLRGEKTDTQYF	TGTGCCAGCAGCTTACGAGGGGAGAAGACAGATACGCAGTATTTT
many	-	TRBJ2-1	TRBV11-2	CASSPQVSYNEQFF	TGTGCCAGCAGCCCCCAGGTCTCTTACAATGAGCAGTTCTTC
many	TRBD1	TRBJ1-1	TRBV6-5	CASSYWQGAGAFF	TGTGCCAGCAGTTACTGGCAGGGGGCCGGGGCTTTCTTT
-	-	TRBJ2-5	TRBV27	CASPGDDETQYF	TGTGCCAGTCCAGGGGACGACGAGACCCAGTACTTC
-	TRBD1	TRBJ2-1	TRBV5-5	CASNPRRGQGPGSEQFF	TGTGCCAGCAACCCCCGGAGGGGACAGGGGCCCGGTAGTGAGCAGTTCTTC
many	-	TRBJ2-1	TRBV10-3	CAISEGGVSSYNEQFF	TGTGCCATCAGTGAGGGCGGGGTGAGCTCCTACAATGAGCAGTTCTTC
-	-	TRBJ1-4	TRBV14	CASSPGLLVTEKLFF	TGTGCCAGCAGTCCGGGACTCTTGGTTACTGAAAAACTGTTTTTT
many	-	TRBJ1-1	TRBV30	CAWSSKALNTEAFF	TGTGCCTGGAGTTCCAAGGCTCTGAACACTGAAGCTTTCTTT
-	TRBD1	TRBJ2-1	TRBV5-1	CASSSDRGLMNEQFF	TGCGCCAGCAGCTCGGACAGGGGGCTTATGAATGAGCAGTTCTTC
-	-	TRBJ2-1	TRBV6-2/TRBV6-3	CASSYSTANNYNEQFF	TGTGCCAGCAGTTACTCGACGGCCAACAATTACAATGAGCAGTTCTTC
many	-	TRBJ2-7	TRBV6-1	CAGGRGLAFYEQYF	TGTGCCGGGGGGCGTGGACTCGCCTTCTACGAGCAGTACTTC
few	TRBD1	TRBJ2-7	TRBV30	CAWSSPTGGKYEQYF	TGTGCCTGGAGTTCTCCTACAGGGGGGAAATACGAGCAGTACTTC
-	TRBD2	TRBJ2-7	TRBV10-2	CASSASGSSYEQYF	TGCGCCAGCAGTGCTAGCGGGAGCTCCTACGAGCAGTACTTC
few	TRBD2	TRBJ2-7	TRBV7-9	CASSLARGLEKGEQYF	TGTGCCAGCAGCTTAGCTCGGGGACTAGAGAAAGGCGAGCAGTACTTC
few	-	TRBJ1-3	TRBV28	CASSVNFRDGGNTIYF	TGTGCCAGCAGTGTCAACTTCCGGGACGGCGGAAACACCATATATTTT
many	-	TRBJ1-6	TRBV28	CASSLTPPGFGSPLHF	TGTGCCAGCAGTTTAACGCCCCCCGGGTTCGGGTCACCCCTCCACTTT
many	TRBD2	TRBJ2-1	TRBV7-7	CASSLSGSYEQFF	TGTGCTAGCAGCTTGAGCGGGAGCTATGAGCAGTTCTTC
-	TRBD1	TRBJ2-7	TRBV9	CASSVESGGEQYF	TGTGCCAGCAGCGTAGAGTCAGGGGGAGAGCAGTACTTC
-	TRBD2	TRBJ2-1	TRBV4-1	CAIQRTSGSGNEQFF	TGCGCCATTCAAAGGACTAGCGGGAGCGGCAATGAGCAGTTCTTC
-	TRBD1	TRBJ1-6	TRBV9	CASSTHPGTENSPLHF	TGTGCCAGCAGCACTCATCCCGGGACAGAAAATTCACCCCTCCACTTT
many	TRBD2	TRBJ2-7	TRBV13	CASSIRTSGRPYEQYF	TGTGCCAGCAGCATTCGGACTAGCGGGAGACCCTACGAGCAGTACTTC
-	-	TRBJ1-3	TRBV14	CASSQDSRRSGNTIYF	TGTGCCAGCAGCCAAGATAGCCGGAGGTCTGGAAACACCATATATTTT
-	TRBD1	TRBJ1-5	TRBV7-9	CASSFGQGLNQPQHF	TGTGCCAGCAGCTTCGGACAGGGGCTCAATCAGCCCCAGCATTTT
-	-	TRBJ2-7	TRBV24-1	CATSAGGLSTYEQYF	TGTGCCACCAGTGCTGGGGGGCTATCTACCTACGAGCAGTACTTC
few	TRBD1	TRBJ2-7	TRBV7-9	CASSPQSGTAFYEQYF	TGTGCCAGCAGCCCTCAATCCGGGACAGCCTTCTACGAGCAGTACTTC